This record concerns one T cell receptor (beta chain) sequence. Antigen unknown. Clones were sequenced by immunoSEQ multiplex PCR, and TCRdb holds only the in-frame ones, with some missing. In the table there are about 14,000 clones, 60% to 85% of which are singletons. The data stem from a study of T cell repertoires in ileal Crohn's disease. Overall study: All patients had surgery for stricturing (approximately 61%) or penetrating (approximately 39%) disease. About half received postoperative treatment, some 10 with thiopurines and under 20 anti-TNF.

Study-level findings and limits: Active smokers at surgery had more clonal expansions than non-smokers. Mucosal expansions were suggested to be mainly CD8 T cells.

CDR1 is LGHNA, CDR2 YNFKEQ, per germline. This CDR3 is 14 amino acids long. Trimming removed 1 base at V and 7 bases at J, with 10 bases between. The sample comprised ileal tissue. The chain is built from TRBV4-2 and TRBJ1-4; D ambiguous. The sequence was obtained from an adult with Crohn's disease. This chain's CDR3 is CASSQGRNSEKLFF. CDR3 sequence (DNA): TGTGCCAGCAGCCAAGGCAGGAATAGTGAAAAACTGTTTTTT.